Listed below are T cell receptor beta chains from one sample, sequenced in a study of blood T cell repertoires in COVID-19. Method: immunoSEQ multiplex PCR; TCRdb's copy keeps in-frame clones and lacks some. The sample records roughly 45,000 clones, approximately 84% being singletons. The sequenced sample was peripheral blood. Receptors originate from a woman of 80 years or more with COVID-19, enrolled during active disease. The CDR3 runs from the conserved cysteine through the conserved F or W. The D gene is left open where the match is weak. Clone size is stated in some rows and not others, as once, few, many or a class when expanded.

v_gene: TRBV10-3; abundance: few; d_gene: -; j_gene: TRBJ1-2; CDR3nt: TGTGCCATCAGTGAGCTGCTGAGGGACTACACCTTC; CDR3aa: CAISELLRDYTF
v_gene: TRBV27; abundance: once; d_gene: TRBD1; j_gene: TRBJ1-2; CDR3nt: TGTGCCAGCAGTGGGGACAGGGTTGGGTATGGCTACACCTTC; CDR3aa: CASSGDRVGYGYTF
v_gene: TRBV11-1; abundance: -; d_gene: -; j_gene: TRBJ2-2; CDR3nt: TGTGCCACCAAGAGGAGTGCCTTGGAAACCGGGGAGCTGTTTTTT; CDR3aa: CATKRSALETGELFF
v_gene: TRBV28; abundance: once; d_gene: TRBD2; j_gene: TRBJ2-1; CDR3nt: TGTGCCAGCAGTTTATATGGACTAGCGGGAGTGTATGAGCAGTTCTTC; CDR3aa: CASSLYGLAGVYEQFF
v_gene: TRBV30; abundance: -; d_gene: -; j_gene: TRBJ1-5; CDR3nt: TGTGCCTGGAGTGTACAGGGACATTTTAATCAGCCCCAGCATTTT; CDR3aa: CAWSVQGHFNQPQHF
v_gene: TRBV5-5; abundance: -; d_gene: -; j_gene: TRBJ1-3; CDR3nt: TGTGCCAGCAGCTTGGACCCTTCTCCGGGAAGCACCATATATTTT; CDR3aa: CASSLDPSPGSTIYF
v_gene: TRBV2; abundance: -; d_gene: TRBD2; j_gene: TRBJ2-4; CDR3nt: TGTGCCAGCAGACCCCTCCTGAGCGGGGGGGCCCTAGCCAAAAACATTCAGTACTTC; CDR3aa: CASRPLLSGGALAKNIQYF
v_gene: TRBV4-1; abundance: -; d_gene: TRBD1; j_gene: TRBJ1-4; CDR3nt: TGCGCCAGCAGCCTAGACAGGGGAGTGGCAGAAAAACTGTTTTTT; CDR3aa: CASSLDRGVAEKLFF
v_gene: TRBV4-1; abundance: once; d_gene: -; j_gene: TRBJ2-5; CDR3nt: TGCGCCAGCAGCCAAGCTTCGACAGCTCAAGAGACCCAGTACTTC; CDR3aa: CASSQASTAQETQYF
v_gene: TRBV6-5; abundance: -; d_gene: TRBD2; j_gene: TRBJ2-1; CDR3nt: TGTGCCAGCAGTTACTCCTTCGGGGGGACGAAGTTCTTC; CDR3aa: CASSYSFGGTKFF
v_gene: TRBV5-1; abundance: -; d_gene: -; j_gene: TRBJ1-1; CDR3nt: TGCGCCAGCAGCTTGGTCCGGCCAGGGGTGGACACTGAAGCTTTCTTT; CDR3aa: CASSLVRPGVDTEAFF
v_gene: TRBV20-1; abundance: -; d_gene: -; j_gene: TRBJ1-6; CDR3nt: TGCAGTGCTAGTGGGCAGGGGCCGATACTCTATAATTCACCCCTCCACTTT; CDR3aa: CSASGQGPILYNSPLHF
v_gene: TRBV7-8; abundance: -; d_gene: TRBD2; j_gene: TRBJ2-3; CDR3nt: TGTGCCAGCAGCCCCTCGGGACTAGCGGGAGGCTCCACAGATACGCAGTATTTT; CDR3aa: CASSPSGLAGGSTDTQYF
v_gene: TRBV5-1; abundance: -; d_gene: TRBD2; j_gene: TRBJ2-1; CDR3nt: TGCGCCAGCAGTCTAGCGGGGGGGCGCGGGAATGAGCAGTTCTTC; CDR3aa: CASSLAGGRGNEQFF
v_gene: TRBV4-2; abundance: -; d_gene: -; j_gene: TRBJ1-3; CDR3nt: TGTGCCAGCAGCCAAGGTCCCCTGGTCGGCTCTGGAAACACCATATATTTT; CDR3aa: CASSQGPLVGSGNTIYF
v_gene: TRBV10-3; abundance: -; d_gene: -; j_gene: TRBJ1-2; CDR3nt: TGTGCCATCAGCCAGACGGGGACTAACTATGGCTACACCTTC; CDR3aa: CAISQTGTNYGYTF